This T cell receptor beta chain originates from a study of CD8+ T cells in alopecia areata. RNA extraction and reverse transcription yielded cDNA as sequencing template. The assay was immunoSEQ multiplex PCR, and TCRdb's table has in-frame clones only and misses some. The sample contains 100,000 to 130,000 clones, approximately 63% of which appear only once. Study conclusions and caveats: Scalp sample sequencing also detects resident alphabeta T cells of normal skin.

Germline assignment: CDR1 MNHEY and CDR2 SVGAGI. J gave up 4 bases and V 0 bases, and 3 bases lay outside the gene matches. The CDR3 has 15 residues. In the case of this clone: Its target is unknown.

Sorting separated CD4+ and CD8+ T cells out of PBMCs. The chain couples TRBV6-5 to TRBJ2-5; 9 nucleotides agree with TRBD2. This TCR came from a human donor in good health. The sequenced material came from CD8+ T cells sorted from blood. The CDR3 sequence is CASSYSGLAGETQYF. The CDR3 nucleotides read TGTGCCAGCAGTTACTCGGGACTAGCTGGAGAGACCCAGTACTTC.